The 6 T cell receptor beta chains listed next were all sequenced from one sample in a study of T-cell reconstitution after alpha-beta-depleted transplantation in children. Unique molecular identifiers were built into the TCRbeta library. In TCRdb, the PCR reads were re-called with MiXCR into one record per CDR3 protein. Of 500,000 to 750,000 distinct CDR3 sequences listed, about an eighth are singletons. The sample consisted of PBMCs, mostly from graft donor cells, taken 360 days after TCRalphabeta/CD19-depleted stem cell transplant. The receptor source for this set is a male patient younger than 18 who had a stem cell transplant for acute myeloid leukemia, so the T cells may come from the graft donor.

The chain uses TRBV6-1 and TRBJ1-5; no definite D call. Looked up from germline, CDR1 is MNHNS and CDR2 is SASEGT. Trimming cost V 6 bases and J 6 bases, with 12 bases left between them. CDR3 size: 13 residues. In DNA form, the CDR3 reads TGTGCCAGCAGACCCCGGTTGGGTCAGCCCCAGCATTTT. It is translated as CASRPRLGQPQHF.

The sample holds many counts of this clonotype. The rearrangement links TRBV12-3 or TRBV12-4 to TRBJ2-1; D unresolved. Trimming pared 8 bases from V and 0 bases from J, leaving 5 bases between. This CDR3 contains 12 residues. The DNA of the CDR3 is TGTGCCAGCGGCCTCTCCTACAATGAGCAGTTCTTC. Protein sequence: CASGLSYNEQFF.

This clonotype showed up just a few times. The chain uses TRBV29-1 and TRBJ2-1; D is undetermined. CDR1 is SQVTM and CDR2 is ANQGSEA in the germline V gene. The CDR3 covers 11 residues. V was trimmed by 5 bases and J by 12 bases, leaving 14 bases between them. The CDR3 DNA follows: TGCAGCGTTTTCTATTCTATGGGGCAGTTCTTC. This translates into CSVFYSMGQFF.

For this clonotype: A read error is possible here, since a much larger clone lies one base away. It is likely a read error, because the conserved phenylalanine at the end of the CDR3 is missing. The V gene is TRBV11-2, the J gene TRBJ1-1, with unresolved D. Germline values: CDR1 SGHAT, CDR2 FQNNGV. V lost 2 bases, J lost 6 bases, and 7 bases lay in between. The CDR3 extends over 12 amino acids. In DNA form, the CDR3 reads TGTGCCAGCAGCTTAAACAGACCTGAAGCTTTCTAT. Encoded protein: CASSLNRPEAFY.

This clonotype has more than one count but fewer than ten. The chain links TRBV27 to TRBJ2-2, with 8 bases lining up with TRBD2. The trim removed 1 base at V and 5 bases at J, leaving 3 bases unmatched. The CDR3 runs to 15 residues. Germline V lookup: CDR1 MNHEY, CDR2 SMNVEV (reference sequence). Written as DNA, the CDR3 is TGTGCCAGCAGTTTATTAGCGGGACCTACCGGGGAGCTGTTTTTT. Translation: CASSLLAGPTGELFF.

The chain employs TRBV7-2 and TRBJ2-3; possible D gene TRBD2, 6 bases. Germline V lookup: CDR1 SGHTA, CDR2 FQGNSA. V lost 5 bases to trimming and J lost 11 bases, with 20 bases between them. This CDR3 has 14 residues. This CDR3 reads CASSAGGGQREQYF. Here the CDR3 DNA reads TGTGCCAGCAGCGCCGGGGGAGGCCAACGCGAGCAGTATTTT.